This T cell receptor beta chain was sequenced for a study of vaccination and CD4 T cells after COVID-19. TCRdb processed the PCR reads anew with MiXCR; each CDR3 protein has one entry. The profile shows around 16,000 distinct CDR3 sequences, around 69% of them singletons. CDR1 is MDHEN and CDR2 is SYDVKM in the germline V gene. CDR3 length equals 14 residues. V trimming: 7 bases; J trimming: 8 bases; junction bases outside the gene matches: 10. The clonotype comes from a human donor who had recovered from COVID-19. The chain carries TRBV28 and TRBJ1-4, with 7 bases fitting TRBD1. Sequenced here: CD4+ T cells from blood, sampled after SARS-CoV-2 vaccination. CDR3 bases: TGTGCCAGCATACCCAGGGGGTTAACCGAAAAACTGTTTTTT. Its protein product is CASIPRGLTEKLFF. Full variable domain (rest looked up from reference TRBV28 and TRBJ1-4): DVKVTQSSRYLVKRTGEKVFLECVQDMDHENMFWYRQDPGLGLRLIYFSYDVKMKEKGDIPEGYSVSREKKERFSLILESASTNQTSMYLCASIPRGLTEKLFFGSGTQLSVL.